Listed below are T cell receptor beta chains from one sample, sequenced in a study of T cells after yellow fever vaccination. TCRdb re-called the 5' RACE reads through MiXCR, storing one row per CDR3 protein. The repertoire consists of a few hundred thousand distinct CDR3 sequences, with less than 9.5% occurring once and the leading ten covering 15% to 20%. Sequenced here: PBMCs, sampled approximately 40 days after the first yellow fever vaccination. The receptors here all came from a man aged 18 to 30 who received the YFV17D yellow fever vaccine. The CDR3 runs from the conserved cysteine through the conserved F or W. The D gene is left open where the match is weak. The size entry is marked missing in some rows and otherwise reads once, few, many or a size class.

v_gene,abundance,j_gene,d_gene,CDR3nt,CDR3aa
TRBV5-1,-,TRBJ2-5,-,TGCGCCAGCCGCGGACAAGAAGGAGAGACCCAGTACTTC,CASRGQEGETQYF
TRBV6-1,-,TRBJ1-1,-,TGTGCCAGCAGTGGTCAGGGAGACACTGAAGCTTTCTTT,CASSGQGDTEAFF
TRBV20-1,few,TRBJ1-5,TRBD1,TGCAGTGCTAGACGGCGACAGGGCATCAATCAGCCCCAGCATTTT,CSARRRQGINQPQHF
TRBV7-9,-,TRBJ1-1,-,TGTGCCAGCAGCTATCCGGGGGTCCGAGGGCTGTCGGGAGCTTTCTTT,CASSYPGVRGLSGAFF
TRBV7-2,few,TRBJ1-2,-,TGTGCCAGCAGCCCTCGACAGATCCAATGGGACTATGGCTACACCTTC,CASSPRQIQWDYGYTF
TRBV4-3,few,TRBJ1-1,TRBD1,TGCGCCAGCAGCCCTCAAAGCGGACAGGGTAGGACTGAAGCTTTCTTT,CASSPQSGQGRTEAFF
TRBV6-6,-,TRBJ1-1,-,TGTGCCAGCATTGGGGGGAACACTGAAGCTTTCTTT,CASIGGNTEAFF
TRBV27,-,TRBJ2-4,TRBD1,TGTGCCAGCAGTCCACGGGACAGAAACATTCAGTACTTC,CASSPRDRNIQYF
TRBV7-9,-,TRBJ2-1,TRBD2,TGTGCCAGCAGCTCCTTCCCGCGGGGGAATATCTACAATGAGCAGTTCTTC,CASSSFPRGNIYNEQFF
TRBV24-1,many,TRBJ2-3,-,TGTGCCACCAGTGATTTCCCGGACAGTACAGATACGCAGTATTTT,CATSDFPDSTDTQYF
TRBV14,few,TRBJ2-1,TRBD1,TGTGCCAGCAGCCAAGGAACAGGAAGGGACAGGGGTAATGAGCAGTTCTTC,CASSQGTGRDRGNEQFF
TRBV6-1,-,TRBJ2-1,-,TGTGCCAGCAGTGAAGTCCCTAGCGCCGGGAGTGAGCAGTTCTTC,CASSEVPSAGSEQFF
TRBV20-1,many,TRBJ2-2,TRBD2,TGCAGTGCGCCGACTAGCGGGGCACTCATAAACACCGGGGAGCTGTTTTTT,CSAPTSGALINTGELFF
TRBV7-2,few,TRBJ2-7,-,TGTGCCAGCAGCACCGACGGAGGTCCCTACGAGCAGTACTTC,CASSTDGGPYEQYF
TRBV7-2,few,TRBJ2-4,TRBD2,TGTGCCAGCAGCCGACCTAGCGGGGGCAATAAAAACATTCAGTACTTC,CASSRPSGGNKNIQYF
TRBV6-5,many,TRBJ1-5,TRBD1,TGTGCCAGCAGTTCGGACAGGGGTCAGCCCCAGCATTTT,CASSSDRGQPQHF
TRBV5-8,few,TRBJ2-1,-,TGTGCCAGCAGCTTCGTAGAGGTCTACAATGAGCAGTTCTTC,CASSFVEVYNEQFF
TRBV12-3/TRBV12-4,-,TRBJ2-3,TRBD2,TGTGCCAGCAGCCGGGGGCGGGGGGGCCCAGATACGCAGTATTTT,CASSRGRGGPDTQYF
TRBV19,-,TRBJ1-5,-,TGTGCCAGTAGGCCCGCGGGGGCCGGCAATCAGCCCCAGCATTTT,CASRPAGAGNQPQHF
TRBV7-8,-,TRBJ2-7,-,TGTGCCAGCAGCCTCGACGGCCACGGTGACGAGCAGTACTTC,CASSLDGHGDEQYF
TRBV7-9,many,TRBJ2-1,-,TGTGCCAGCAGTCGGACAGACAATGAGCAGTTCTTC,CASSRTDNEQFF
TRBV24-1,-,TRBJ2-1,TRBD1,TGTGCCACCAGTGATCGCCGGGACAGGGGACATGAGCAGTTCTTC,CATSDRRDRGHEQFF
TRBV7-9,-,TRBJ1-1,-,TGTGCCAGCAGCTTAGTCAGACAGAACACTGAAGCTTTCTTT,CASSLVRQNTEAFF
TRBV24-1,few,TRBJ1-5,-,TGTGCCACCAGTGGCGTACAGGGAAGTAGTAATCAGCCCCAGCATTTT,CATSGVQGSSNQPQHF
TRBV4-3,few,TRBJ1-1,-,TGCGCCAGCAGCGATTTCGGGAGTGGCACTGAAGCTTTCTTT,CASSDFGSGTEAFF
TRBV6-6,-,TRBJ2-2,-,TGTGCCAGCAGTTACGCGGGCATCGGGGAGCTGTTTTTT,CASSYAGIGELFF
TRBV19,few,TRBJ2-7,TRBD1,TGTGCCAGTAGTACCCGGACAGGGTTCTTCGAGCAGTACTTC,CASSTRTGFFEQYF
TRBV4-3,few,TRBJ2-2,TRBD1,TGCGCCAGCAGCCAAGGACCCGTGATGACAGGGAGTAACACCGGGGAGCTGTTTTTT,CASSQGPVMTGSNTGELFF
TRBV9,-,TRBJ2-1,-,TGTGCCAGCAGCGTAAACCCATCCATCGCCGGCGAGCAGTTCTTC,CASSVNPSIAGEQFF
TRBV7-9,few,TRBJ1-5,TRBD1,TGTGCCAGCAGCTTAGGGACAGGGGGCTTTCAGCCCCAGCATTTT,CASSLGTGGFQPQHF
TRBV2,few,TRBJ1-5,-,TGTGCCAGCAGTGGTCTAACCCAGCATTTT,CASSGLTQHF
TRBV7-2,many,TRBJ2-3,-,TGTGCCAGCAGCTTAGATATTAGAGATACGCAGTATTTT,CASSLDIRDTQYF
TRBV6-5,few,TRBJ1-1,TRBD1,TGTGCCAGCAGATCAACCGACAGGGTCCTGTCAGCTTTCTTT,CASRSTDRVLSAFF
TRBV20-1,-,TRBJ2-2,-,TGCAGTGCTAGAAACCACAAGAACGCGAACACCGGGGAGCTGTTTTTT,CSARNHKNANTGELFF
TRBV4-3,few,TRBJ2-5,TRBD2,TGCGCCAGCAGCGGGGGGACTAACCAAGAGACCCAGTACTTC,CASSGGTNQETQYF
TRBV6-5,-,TRBJ2-3,-,TGTGCCAGCAGTTACTCGGGAATAGCGCCACAGGGAACGCAGTATTTT,CASSYSGIAPQGTQYF
TRBV25-1,-,TRBJ2-7,-,TGTGCCAGCAGTGAAGGGTACGGCAGGGGCTACGAGCAGTACTTC,CASSEGYGRGYEQYF
TRBV5-4,-,TRBJ2-7,-,TGTGCCAGCAGCTTCGGGTTCCCGGACTCCTACGAGCAGTACTTC,CASSFGFPDSYEQYF
TRBV7-2,-,TRBJ2-3,-,TGTGCCAGCAGCTTAGGGGGGGCGGTCACAGATACGCAGTATTTT,CASSLGGAVTDTQYF
TRBV2,few,TRBJ2-2,-,TGTGCCAGCAGTGGTAGCAGAACGAACACCGGGGAGCTGTTTTTT,CASSGSRTNTGELFF
TRBV29-1,few,TRBJ2-1,TRBD2,TGCAGCGGGCGGGGGAATGAGCAGTTCTTC,CSGRGNEQFF
TRBV29-1,many,TRBJ2-2,-,TGCAGCGTGTTTTCAGGGGACCTTTCGCTTGGCGGGGAGCTGTTTTTT,CSVFSGDLSLGGELFF
TRBV20-1,many,TRBJ2-1,-,TGCAGTGCTAGAGATCAGGGACAAGCCTACAATGAGCAGTTCTTC,CSARDQGQAYNEQFF
TRBV19,-,TRBJ1-6,-,TGTGCCAGTAACCAGGGCCTAAATTCACCCCTCCACTTT,CASNQGLNSPLHF
TRBV3-1,-,TRBJ2-1,TRBD2,TGTGCCAGCAGCCACTCCACGGGGGGGAACCTCTACAATGAGCAGTTCTTC,CASSHSTGGNLYNEQFF
TRBV5-4,few,TRBJ2-3,-,TGTGCCAGCAGCTTGGCGGTAGGGCAGGGGATCTCAGATACGCAGTATTTT,CASSLAVGQGISDTQYF
TRBV4-3,few,TRBJ2-1,-,TGCGCCAGCACTATTAACCCGAGGAGCTCCTACAATGAGCAGTTCTTC,CASTINPRSSYNEQFF
TRBV20-1,-,TRBJ2-2,TRBD2,TGCAGTGCTAAGGAGCGGGGGGCCGGGGAGCTGTTTTTT,CSAKERGAGELFF